The 11 T cell receptor beta chains listed next were all sequenced from one sample in a study of early T cells in non-severe SARS-CoV-2 infection. TCRdb reprocessed the 5' RACE reads with MiXCR, giving one entry per CDR3 protein. The table records 25,000 to 35,000 distinct CDR3 sequences, about 4.5% of them present only once. The sample here was whole blood, taken at baseline. The source of these receptors is an adult who was a healthcare worker with PCR-confirmed SARS-CoV-2 infection or an uninfected control (not recorded which).

This clonotype showed up just a few times. The chain recombines TRBV7-3 with TRBJ2-1; TRBD2 matches 7 bases. The CDR3 loop spans 13 amino acids. With 3 bases clipped from V and 6 bases from J, the junction kept 2 bases outside the gene matches. Germline values: CDR1 SGHTA, CDR2 FQGTGA. CDR3 amino acids: CASSFGRSNEQFF. As DNA, the CDR3 is TGTGCCAGCAGCTTCGGGAGGTCCAATGAGCAGTTCTTC.

This clonotype came up many times. The V call is TRBV7-2, the J call TRBJ2-3; D possibly corresponds to TRBD2 (5 bases). The V and J ends lost 0 bases and 2 bases respectively, with 12 bases between them. Germline V lookup: CDR1 SGHTA, CDR2 FQGNSA. The CDR3 is 16 amino acids. The CDR3 DNA reads as TGTGCCAGCAGCTTAGCGCCACGAGGGAACACAGATACGCAGTATTTT. Residues: CASSLAPRGNTDTQYF.

Points on this clonotype: Since no conserved phenylalanine or tryptophan closes the CDR3, a read error is the likely cause. The DNA is omitted, as the CDR3 cannot be located on it reliably, and the CDR3 follows TCRdb's listing. The chain links TRBV29-1 to TRBJ2-5; the table's D call, TRBD2, has no DNA check behind it. Germline CDR1 SQVTM, CDR2 ANQGSEA. The CDR3 extends over 8 residues, inclusive of both ends. The CDR3 sequence: CSVEEAGL.

This clonotype was seen a few times. CDR3 nucleotide sequence: TGTGCCAGCAAGTCGGCGGACCTCTATAATTCACCCCTCCACTTT. Its translation: CASKSADLYNSPLHF. The genes are TRBV28 and TRBJ1-6, with D hard to call. V lost 7 bases, J lost 3 bases, and 13 bases lay in between. CDR3 size: 15 residues. Germline loops: CDR1 MDHEN, CDR2 SYDVKM.

In its sample, this clonotype was seen many times. The chain links TRBV4-2 to TRBJ2-1, with 11 bases matching TRBD2. V was clipped by 2 bases and J by 6 bases; unmatched bases: 9. The CDR3 has 17 amino acids. CDR1 and CDR2 (germline): LGHNA, YNFKEQ. The CDR3 protein is CASSQPTTSGEANEQFF. The CDR3 bases are TGTGCCAGCAGCCAACCTACGACTAGCGGGGAAGCCAATGAGCAGTTCTTC.

Ten or more counts support this clonotype. V gene TRBV14 combines with J gene TRBJ2-7; 8 bases match TRBD1. Germline loops: CDR1 SGHDN, CDR2 FVKESK. V lost 0 bases to trimming and J lost 2 bases; unmatched junction nucleotides: 3. CDR3 length equals 15 residues. The CDR3 region has the DNA TGTGCCAGCAGCCAAGATGCAGGGGGCCCCTACGAGCAGTACTTC. It yields the protein CASSQDAGGPYEQYF.

This clonotype was detected many times. The V call is TRBV7-3, the J call TRBJ2-2; perhaps D is TRBD1 or TRBD2 (6 bases each). Deletions cut 5 bases from V and 2 bases from J, with 15 bases between. Germline CDR1 SGHTA, CDR2 FQGTGA. This CDR3 contains 16 residues. The CDR3 coding sequence is TGTGCCAGCAGCCCCACGGGGGCGGATAACACCGGGGAGCTGTTTTTT. It translates to CASSPTGADNTGELFF.

This clonotype showed up many times. The chain has TRBV9 and TRBJ2-7; 8 bases are a match to TRBD1. The CDR3 has 14 amino acids. The germline V gene encodes CDR1 SGDLS and CDR2 YYNGEE. Losses at the gene ends were 1 base for V and 4 bases for J; bases not matched to a gene: 4. The CDR3 loop reads CASSVTTGGYEQYF. CDR3 DNA sequence: TGTGCCAGCAGCGTAACCACAGGGGGATACGAGCAGTACTTC.

This clonotype has ten or more counts. The chain links TRBV3-1 to TRBJ1-5, with TRBD1 matching 7 bases. The V and J ends lost 4 bases and 1 base, in that order; junction bases with no gene match: 4. Germline V gene sequence: CDR1 LGHDT, CDR2 YNNKEL (reference sequence). The length of the CDR3 is 15 residues. CDR3 sequence: CASSRTGVSNQPQHF. The CDR3 DNA sequence: TGTGCCAGCAGCCGTACAGGGGTAAGCAATCAGCCCCAGCATTTT.

This clonotype was found a few times. V gene TRBV7-2 combines with J gene TRBJ2-1; D unclear. Germline V gene sequence: CDR1 SGHTA, CDR2 FQGNSA. With 1 base removed from V and 13 bases from J, the gap between germline ends came to 14 bases. This CDR3 region has 13 residues. CDR3 nucleotides: TGTGCCAGCAGCTTAGTCCGACTTCGCGGCCAGTTCTTC. Its protein product is CASSLVRLRGQFF. Drawing the rest from reference TRBV7-2 and TRBJ2-1, the complete variable domain is GAGVSQSPSNKVTEKGKDVELRCDPISGHTALYWYRQSLGQGLEFLIYFQGNSAPDKSGLPSDRFSAERTGGSVSTLTIQRTQQEDSAVYLCASSLVRLRGQFFGPGTRLTVL.

At least ten counts were recorded for this clonotype. V is TRBV25-1 and J is TRBJ1-3; D uncertain. This CDR3 region has 14 residues. The germline gives CDR1 MGHDK, CDR2 SYGVNS. V lost 1 base and J lost 3, with 7 bases in between. DNA for the CDR3: TGTGCCAGCAGTGAATTGCCCGGTGGAAACACCATATATTTT. This codes for CASSELPGGNTIYF.